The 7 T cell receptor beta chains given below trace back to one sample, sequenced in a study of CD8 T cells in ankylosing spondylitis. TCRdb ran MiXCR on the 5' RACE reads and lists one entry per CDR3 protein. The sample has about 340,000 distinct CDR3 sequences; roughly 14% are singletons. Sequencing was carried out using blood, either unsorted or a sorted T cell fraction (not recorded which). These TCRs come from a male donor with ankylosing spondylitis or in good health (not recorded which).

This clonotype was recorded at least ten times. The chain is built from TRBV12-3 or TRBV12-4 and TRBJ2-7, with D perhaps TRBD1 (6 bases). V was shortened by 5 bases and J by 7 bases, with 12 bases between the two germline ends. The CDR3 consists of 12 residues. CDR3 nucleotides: TGTGCCAGCAGTACTGGGGGCGGGGAGCAGTACTTC. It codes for CASSTGGGEQYF.

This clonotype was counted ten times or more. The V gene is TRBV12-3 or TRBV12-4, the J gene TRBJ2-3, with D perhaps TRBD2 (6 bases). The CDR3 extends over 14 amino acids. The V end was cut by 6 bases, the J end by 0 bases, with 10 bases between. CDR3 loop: CASSLGLSTDTQYF. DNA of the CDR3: TGTGCCAGCAGCTTGGGACTTAGCACAGATACGCAGTATTTT.

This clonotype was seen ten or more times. CDR3 sequence: CSIKGQGDLEAFF. DNA of the CDR3: TGCAGCATCAAGGGGCAGGGAGACCTTGAAGCTTTCTTT. The chain has TRBV29-1 and TRBJ1-1; D possibly corresponds to TRBD1 (5 bases). The CDR3 length is 13 residues. With 8 bases removed from V and 7 bases from J, the gap between germline ends came to 20 bases. CDR1 and CDR2 from the germline V gene are SQVTM and ANQGSEA.

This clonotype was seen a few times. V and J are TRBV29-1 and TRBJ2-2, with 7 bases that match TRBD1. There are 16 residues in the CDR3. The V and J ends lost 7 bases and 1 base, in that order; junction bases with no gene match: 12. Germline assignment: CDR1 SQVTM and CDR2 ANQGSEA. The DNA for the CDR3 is TGCAGCGCTGGAGTGAACAGGGGATGGAACACCGGGGAGCTGTTTTTT. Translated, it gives CSAGVNRGWNTGELFF.

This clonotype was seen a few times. DNA for the CDR3: TGCAGCCACTTGGCGGGAGCGGTAGATACGCAGTATTTT. Protein product: CSHLAGAVDTQYF. The genes are TRBV29-1 and TRBJ2-3, with 7 nucleotides matching TRBD2. V lost 8 bases and J lost 5; bases outside the gene matches: 10. The CDR3 runs to 13 residues. Germline assignment: CDR1 SQVTM and CDR2 ANQGSEA.

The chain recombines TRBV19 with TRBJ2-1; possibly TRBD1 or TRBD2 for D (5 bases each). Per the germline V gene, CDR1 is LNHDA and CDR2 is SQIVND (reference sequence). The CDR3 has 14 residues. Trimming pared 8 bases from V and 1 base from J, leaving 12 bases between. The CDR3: CASRRDPSYNEQFF. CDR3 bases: TGTGCCAGTCGCCGGGACCCTTCCTACAATGAGCAGTTCTTC.

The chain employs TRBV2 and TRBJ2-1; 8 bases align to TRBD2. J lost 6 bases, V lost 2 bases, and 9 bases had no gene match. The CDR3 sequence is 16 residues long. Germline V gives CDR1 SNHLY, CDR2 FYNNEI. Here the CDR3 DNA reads TGTGCCAGCAGTGAAAGAGCTAGCGGGTCCATCAATGAGCAGTTCTTC. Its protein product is CASSERASGSINEQFF.